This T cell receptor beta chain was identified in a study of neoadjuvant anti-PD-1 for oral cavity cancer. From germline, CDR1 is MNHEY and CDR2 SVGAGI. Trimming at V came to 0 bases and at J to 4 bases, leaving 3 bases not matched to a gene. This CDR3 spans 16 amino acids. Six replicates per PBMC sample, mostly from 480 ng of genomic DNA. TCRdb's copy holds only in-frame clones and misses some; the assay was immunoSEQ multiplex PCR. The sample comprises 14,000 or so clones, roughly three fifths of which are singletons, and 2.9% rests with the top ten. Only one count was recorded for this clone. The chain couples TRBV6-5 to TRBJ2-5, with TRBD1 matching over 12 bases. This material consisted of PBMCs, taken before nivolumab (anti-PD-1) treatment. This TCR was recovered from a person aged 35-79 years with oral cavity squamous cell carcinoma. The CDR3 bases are TGTGCCAGCAGTTACTCCGGGACAGGGGGCGTAGAGACCCAGTACTTC. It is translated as CASSYSGTGGVETQYF.